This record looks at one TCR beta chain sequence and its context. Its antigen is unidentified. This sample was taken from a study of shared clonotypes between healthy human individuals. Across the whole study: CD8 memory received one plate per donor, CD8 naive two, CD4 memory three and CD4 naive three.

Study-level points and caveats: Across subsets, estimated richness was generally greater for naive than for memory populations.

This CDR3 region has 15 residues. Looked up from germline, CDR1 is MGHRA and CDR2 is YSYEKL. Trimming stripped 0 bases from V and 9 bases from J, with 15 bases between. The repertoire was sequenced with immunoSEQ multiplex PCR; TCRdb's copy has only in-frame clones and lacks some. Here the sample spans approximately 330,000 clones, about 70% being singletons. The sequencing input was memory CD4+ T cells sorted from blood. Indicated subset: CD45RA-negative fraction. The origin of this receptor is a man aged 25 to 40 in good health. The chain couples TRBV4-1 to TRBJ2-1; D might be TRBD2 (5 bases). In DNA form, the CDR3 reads TGCGCCAGCAGCCAAGATATACGGGGTGCCATTGAGCAGTTCTTC. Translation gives CASSQDIRGAIEQFF.